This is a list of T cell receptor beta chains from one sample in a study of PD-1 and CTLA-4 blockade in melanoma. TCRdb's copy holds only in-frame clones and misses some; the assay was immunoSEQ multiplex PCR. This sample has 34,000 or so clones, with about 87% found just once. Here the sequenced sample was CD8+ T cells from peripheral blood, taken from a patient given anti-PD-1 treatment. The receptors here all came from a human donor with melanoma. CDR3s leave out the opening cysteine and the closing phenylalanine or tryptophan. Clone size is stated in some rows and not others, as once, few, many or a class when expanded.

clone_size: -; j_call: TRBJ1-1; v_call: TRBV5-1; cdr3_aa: ASSFRGGETF
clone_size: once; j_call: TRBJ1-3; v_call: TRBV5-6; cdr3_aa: ASSDRRVLTSGNTIY
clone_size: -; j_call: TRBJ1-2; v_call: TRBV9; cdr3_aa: ASTPSTGEEDYGYT
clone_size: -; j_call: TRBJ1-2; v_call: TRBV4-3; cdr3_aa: ASSQDGSRPGYT
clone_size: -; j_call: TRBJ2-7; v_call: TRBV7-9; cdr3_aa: ASSASGQPPEQY
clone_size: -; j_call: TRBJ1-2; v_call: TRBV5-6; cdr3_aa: ASSLAGQGADGYT
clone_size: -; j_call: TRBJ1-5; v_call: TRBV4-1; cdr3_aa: ASSHEPGDRNQPQH
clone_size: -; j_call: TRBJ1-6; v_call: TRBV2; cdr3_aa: ASSVPGQGKDSPLH
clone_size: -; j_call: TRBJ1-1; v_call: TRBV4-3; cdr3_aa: ASSQINRGPMNTEAF
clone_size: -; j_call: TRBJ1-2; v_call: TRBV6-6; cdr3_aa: ASTPRGAYYGYT
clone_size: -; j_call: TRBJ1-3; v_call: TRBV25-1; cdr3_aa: ASSSRGNTIY
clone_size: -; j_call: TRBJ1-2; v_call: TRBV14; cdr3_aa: ASSQEPGASPNYGYT
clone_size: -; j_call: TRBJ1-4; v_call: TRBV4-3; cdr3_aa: ASSQDAVRGTNEKLF
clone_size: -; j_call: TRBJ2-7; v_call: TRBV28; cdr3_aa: ASRETGGSYEQY
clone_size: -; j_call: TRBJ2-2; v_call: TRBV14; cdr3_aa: ASSPILPGELF
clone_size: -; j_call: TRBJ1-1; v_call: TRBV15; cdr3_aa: ATSRTGEKDTEAF
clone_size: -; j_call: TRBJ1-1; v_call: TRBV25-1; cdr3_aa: ASSQGGGSSAF
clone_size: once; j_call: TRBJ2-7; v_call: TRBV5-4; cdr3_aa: ASSWDRGVLYEQY
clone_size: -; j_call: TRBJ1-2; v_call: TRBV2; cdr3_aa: ASSEGRAPNYGYT
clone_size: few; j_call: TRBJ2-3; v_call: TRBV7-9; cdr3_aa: ASSLAEDTQY
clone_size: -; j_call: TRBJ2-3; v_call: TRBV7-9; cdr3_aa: ASSSVGGRSTDTQY
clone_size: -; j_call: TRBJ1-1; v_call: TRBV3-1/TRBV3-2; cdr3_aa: ASSLGAVTPTEAF
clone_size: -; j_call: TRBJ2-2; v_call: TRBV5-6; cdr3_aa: ASSLGLAPGELF
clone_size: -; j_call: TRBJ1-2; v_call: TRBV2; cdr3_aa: GTRDLYT
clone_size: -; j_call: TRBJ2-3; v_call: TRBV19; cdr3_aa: ASSIEGGSTDTQY
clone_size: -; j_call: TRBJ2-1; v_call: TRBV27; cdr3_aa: ASSLMTGEQF
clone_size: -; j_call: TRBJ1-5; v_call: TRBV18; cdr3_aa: ASSPEGVGTGAVRVNQPQH
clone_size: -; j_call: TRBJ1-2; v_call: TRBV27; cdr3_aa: ASSLNHQDGYGYT
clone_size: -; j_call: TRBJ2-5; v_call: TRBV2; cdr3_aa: ASSTPGTLQETQY
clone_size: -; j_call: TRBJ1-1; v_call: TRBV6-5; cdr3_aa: ASSAPDRGDPEAF
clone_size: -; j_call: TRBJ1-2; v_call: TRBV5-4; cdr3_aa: ASSPGPGGGESGYT
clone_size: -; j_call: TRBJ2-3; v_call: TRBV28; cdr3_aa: ASSFVSGGASDTQY
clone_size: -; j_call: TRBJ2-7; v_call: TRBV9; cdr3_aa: ASSVGGATEQY
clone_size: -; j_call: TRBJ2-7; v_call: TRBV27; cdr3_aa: ASSLIVGEGEQY
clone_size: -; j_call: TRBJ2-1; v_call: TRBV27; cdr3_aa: ASSFSSSYNEQF
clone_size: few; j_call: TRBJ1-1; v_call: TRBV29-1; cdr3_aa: SVEGSSMNTEAF
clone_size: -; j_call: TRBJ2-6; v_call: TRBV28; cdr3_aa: ASSLDSVFSGANVLT
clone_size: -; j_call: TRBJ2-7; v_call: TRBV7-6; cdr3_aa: ASSSRPVDSSYEQY
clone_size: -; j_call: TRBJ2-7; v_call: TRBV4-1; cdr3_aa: ASSQTGLAPAEY
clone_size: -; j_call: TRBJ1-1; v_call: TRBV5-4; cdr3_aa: ASSPQGGTEAF
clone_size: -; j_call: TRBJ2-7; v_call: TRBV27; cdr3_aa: ASSNSVEQY
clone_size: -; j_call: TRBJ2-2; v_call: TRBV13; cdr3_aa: ASSARGFEGTGELF
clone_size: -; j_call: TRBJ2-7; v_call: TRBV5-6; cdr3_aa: ASSLVDRVYEQY